The clone carrying this T cell receptor (beta chain) showed up just a few times. Antigen: not known. Memory CD4+ cells were defined as CD4+CD45RO+CD25-. Constant-region reverse primers amplified full-length variable regions, followed by semi-nested Nested Universal Primer A PCR. Using its own MiXCR run on the 5' RACE reads, TCRdb lists one record per CDR3 protein. The data show approximately 60,000 distinct CDR3 sequences, with 28% seen just once and approximately 3% held by the top ten. Germline values: CDR1 SGHRS, CDR2 YFSETQ. This CDR3 is built from 14 residues. V lost 2 bases, J lost 7 bases, and 10 bases lay in between. General observations from the study: Tumor memory CD4+ T cell TCR gene usage was found to cluster with blood and lymph node memory CD4+ cells and with lymph node naive CD4+ cells. Tumor-infiltrating Treg TCR alpha and beta sequences overlapped most with tumor naive CD4+ T cells, then blood naive.

The clonotype was recovered from a female donor with breast cancer. Sequencing input: tumor-infiltrating memory CD4+ T cells sorted from the breast tumor. The sample's subset: memory CD4+ T cells, CD4+CD45RO+CD25-. The chain joins TRBV5-1 to TRBJ1-6; D is unresolved. DNA for the CDR3: TGCGCCAGCAGCTTAGGCGGATCGAATTCACCCCTCCACTTT. Translation gives CASSLGGSNSPLHF.